Sequencing of this T cell receptor (beta chain) was carried out in a study of blood T cell repertoires in COVID-19. Study as a whole: Acute-phase and convalescent COVID-19 samples originated in the United States, Italy and Spain. Sample material is recorded as cDNA or gDNA derived from T cells, B-cell-depleted T cells, or PBMCs.

In the source study's methods: Counts of nucleated cells, estimated from reference gene primer amplification, were obtained. TCRdb's table, derived via immunoSEQ multiplex PCR, lists solely in-frame clones and lacks some. Clone size and the V and J calls come from that table; the DNA yielded D and trimming. The top ten hold less than 6% of the sample, which has more than 65,000 clones, 80% seen once. Deletions cut 5 bases from V and 5 bases from J, with 16 bases between. Germline V gene lookup returns CDR1 SGHAT and CDR2 FQDESV (reference sequence). The CDR3 loop spans 14 amino acids. What was sequenced was peripheral blood. The rearrangement joins TRBV11-1 to TRBJ2-7; D is possibly TRBD1 (6 bases). The clonotype was recovered from a man aged 55 to 70 with active or convalescent COVID-19. CDR3 sequence (DNA): TGTGCCAGCAGCCCCGAGAACAGGGTCCACGAGCAGTACTTC. Translated, it gives CASSPENRVHEQYF. Using reference TRBV11-1 and TRBJ2-7 for the parts outside the CDR3, the full variable domain is EAEVAQSPRYKITEKSQAVAFWCDPISGHATLYWYRQILGQGPELLVQFQDESVVDDSQLPKDRFSAERLKGVDSTLKIQPAELGDSAMYLCASSPENRVHEQYFGPGTRLTVT.